This TCR beta chain was identified during a study of vaccination and CD4 T cells after COVID-19. Regarding the study as a whole: The study sampled relatively few convalescent patients and omitted early post-infection timepoints. Convalescent patients had 304 of 307 vaccine-specific clones showing spike mono-reactivity.

The Oncomine TCR Beta short-read assay sequenced DNA from cultured CD4+ T cells. One entry per CDR3 protein, called by TCRdb with MiXCR from the PCR reads. The table lists about 4,200 distinct CDR3 sequences, 21% of them singletons. Noted treatment: roughly 10-day PBMC culture with coronavirus spike peptide pools or control peptides (ViraFEST assay). Expansion of antigen-specific T cells with peptide pools by ViraFEST preceded sequencing of TCRs. After about eleven days of culture, CD4+ T cells were negatively selected. This CDR3 is built from 15 residues. Trimming stripped 6 bases from V and 3 bases from J, with 15 bases between. Germline V CDR1 and CDR2: KGHSH, LQKENI. Remarks on this clonotype: Antigen: not known.

The receptor was derived from a human donor who had recovered from COVID-19. Sequenced: CD4+ T cells from blood, cultured in vitro. J is TRBJ1-5 and V is TRBV18; no definite D call. The CDR3 loop reads CASSRWEGFNQPQHF. DNA for the CDR3: TGTGCCAGCTCCAGGTGGGAGGGATTCAATCAGCCCCAGCATTTT.